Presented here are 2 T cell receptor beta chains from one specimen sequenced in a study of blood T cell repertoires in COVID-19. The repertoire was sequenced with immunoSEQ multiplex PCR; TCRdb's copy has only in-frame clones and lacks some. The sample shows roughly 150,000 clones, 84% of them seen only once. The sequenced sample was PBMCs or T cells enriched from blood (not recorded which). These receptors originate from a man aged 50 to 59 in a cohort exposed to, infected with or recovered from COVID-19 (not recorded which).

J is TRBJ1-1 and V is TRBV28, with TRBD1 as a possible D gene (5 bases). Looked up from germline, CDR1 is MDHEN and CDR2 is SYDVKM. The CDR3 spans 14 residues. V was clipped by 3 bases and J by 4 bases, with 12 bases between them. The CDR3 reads CASSFPGMGTEAFF. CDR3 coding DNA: TGTGCCAGCAGTTTTCCAGGGATGGGCACTGAAGCTTTCTTT.

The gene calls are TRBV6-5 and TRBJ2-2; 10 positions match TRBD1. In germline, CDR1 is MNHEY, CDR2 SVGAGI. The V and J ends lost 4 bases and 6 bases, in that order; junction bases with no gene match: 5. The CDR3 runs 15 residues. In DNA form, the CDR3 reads TGTGCCAGCAGTTTGGGGACAGGGGTCCCCGGGGAGCTGTTTTTT. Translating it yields CASSLGTGVPGELFF.